This T cell receptor beta chain originates from a study of T-cell reconstitution after alpha-beta-depleted transplantation in children. Overall study results and limits: T-cell counts and diversity were attributed mostly to newly produced T cells one year after transplant. TCRbeta diversity was high at day 60 in some patients (a result of surviving recipient T cells and thymic progenitors). About two months after transplant, alpha-beta T cells reportedly came from several hundred expanded graft clones.

Unique molecular identifiers were incorporated during preparation of the TCRbeta library. Using its own MiXCR run on the PCR reads, TCRdb lists one record per CDR3 protein. The sample consists of about 250,000 distinct CDR3 sequences, roughly a quarter of them appearing once. In germline, CDR1 is DFQATT, CDR2 SNEGSKA (reference sequence). The CDR3 covers 14 residues. V was pared by 5 bases and J by 5 bases, with 4 bases of the junction left unmatched. This clonotype showed up just a few times. What it binds is not known. Sequenced material: PBMCs, mostly from graft donor cells, taken 360 days after TCRalphabeta/CD19-depleted stem cell transplant. This clonotype was obtained from a female patient aged 2 to 10 who had a stem cell transplant for congenital amegakaryocytic thrombocytopenia, so the T cells may come from the graft donor. This rearrangement joins TRBV20-1 to TRBJ2-2, with 11 bases lining up with TRBD2. The CDR3 DNA sequence: TGCAGTGCTCGGACTAGCGGGCTAACCGGGGAGCTGTTTTTT. Residues: CSARTSGLTGELFF.